This T cell receptor beta chain emerged from a study of blood T cell repertoires in COVID-19. Germline assignment: CDR1 LNHDA and CDR2 SQIVND (reference sequence). This CDR3 comprises 15 residues. Trimming removed 9 bases at V and 3 bases at J, with 21 bases between. Profiling relied on immunoSEQ multiplex PCR, and the TCRdb table lists in-frame clones only, not all of them. This sample carries about 46,000 clones, around 86% of them seen once, and the ten largest clones take about 16%. The sample taken for sequencing was peripheral blood. The chain recombines TRBV19 with TRBJ2-7; possible D gene TRBD1, 5 bases. The sequence derives from a human donor in a cohort sampled during active COVID-19. The CDR3 sequence: CASSFTGDNYYEQYF. In DNA, the CDR3 is TGTGCCAGCAGCTTCACAGGAGACAATTACTACGAGCAGTACTTC. The variable domain in full, with the rest retrieved from reference TRBV19 and TRBJ2-7, is DGGITQSPKYLFRKEGQNVTLSCEQNLNHDAMYWYRQDPGQGLRLIYYSQIVNDFQKGDIAEGYSVSREKKESFPLTVTSAQKNPTAFYLCASSFTGDNYYEQYFGPGTRLTVT.